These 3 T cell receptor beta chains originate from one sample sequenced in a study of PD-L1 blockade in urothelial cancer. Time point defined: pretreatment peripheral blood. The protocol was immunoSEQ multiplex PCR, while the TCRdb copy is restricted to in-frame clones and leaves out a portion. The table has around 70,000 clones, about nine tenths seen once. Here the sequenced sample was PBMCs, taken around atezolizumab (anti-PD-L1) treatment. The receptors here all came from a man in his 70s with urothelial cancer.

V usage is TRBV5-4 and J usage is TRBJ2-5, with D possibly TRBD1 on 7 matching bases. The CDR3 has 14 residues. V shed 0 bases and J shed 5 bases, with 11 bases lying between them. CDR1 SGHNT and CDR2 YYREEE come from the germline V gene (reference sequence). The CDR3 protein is CASSLATGRETQYF. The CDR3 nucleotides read TGTGCCAGCAGCTTGGCGACAGGGAGGGAGACCCAGTACTTC.

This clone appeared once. The CDR3 DNA reads as TGCGCCAGCAGCGCGGCTGTGGGACAGGGGCTTGGAGAGCAGTACTTC. It specifies CASSAAVGQGLGEQYF. The rearrangement joins TRBV5-1 to TRBJ2-7; 10 bases map to TRBD1. The V gene end was trimmed by 4 bases and the J gene end by 7 bases; junction bases not matched to a gene: 14. CDR1 is SGHRS, CDR2 YFSETQ, per germline. The CDR3 runs to 16 residues.

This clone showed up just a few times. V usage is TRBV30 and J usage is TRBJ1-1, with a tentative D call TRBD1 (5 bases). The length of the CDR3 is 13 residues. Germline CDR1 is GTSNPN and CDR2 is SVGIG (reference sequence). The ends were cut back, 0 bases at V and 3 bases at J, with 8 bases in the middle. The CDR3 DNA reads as TGTGCCTGGAGTGTTGACAGTCACACTGAAGCTTTCTTT. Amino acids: CAWSVDSHTEAFF.